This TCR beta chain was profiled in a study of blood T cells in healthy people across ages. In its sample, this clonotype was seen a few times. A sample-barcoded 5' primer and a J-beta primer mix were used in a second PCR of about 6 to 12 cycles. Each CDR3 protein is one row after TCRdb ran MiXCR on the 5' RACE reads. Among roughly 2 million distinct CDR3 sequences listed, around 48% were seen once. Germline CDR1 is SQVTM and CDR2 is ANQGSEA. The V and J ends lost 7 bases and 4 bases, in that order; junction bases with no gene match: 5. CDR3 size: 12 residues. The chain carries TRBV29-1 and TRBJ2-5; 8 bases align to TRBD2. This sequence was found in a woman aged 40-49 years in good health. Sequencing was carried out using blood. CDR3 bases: TGCAGCGGCCGGGGGGGCCCAGAGACCCAGTACTTC. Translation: CSGRGGPETQYF.